One and the same sample provided the 15 T cell receptor beta chains below, sequenced in a study of T cell clonality in common variable immunodeficiency. The protocol was immunoSEQ multiplex PCR, while the TCRdb copy is restricted to in-frame clones and leaves out a portion. The specimen has 50,000 to 60,000 clones, none found just once. Sequenced sample: peripheral blood mononuclear cells. These receptors were taken from a person aged 18 to 75 in good health.

CDR3 DNA (partial): TGCAGTGCTAGATTAGCAGGGGATAGCAATCAGCCC. The encoded protein is CSARLAGDSNQP. The full-length CDR3 reads as CSARLAGDSNQPQHF. The genes are TRBV20-1 and TRBJ1-5; a weak D match, TRBD1 (6 bases). The DNA ends 3 residues before the CDR3 does, and the rest of the CDR3 is filled in from the germline J gene. From germline, CDR1 is DFQATT and CDR2 SNEGSKA (reference sequence). The CDR3 is made up of 15 amino acids. Deletions cut 2 bases from V and 0 bases from J, with 11 bases between.

This clone was found many times. The CDR3 extends 3 residues past the end of the read, so its final part is completed from the germline J gene. This sequence joins TRBV20-1 and TRBJ1-2, with D unclear. The CDR3 length is 14 residues. V lost 2 bases and J lost 4, with 14 bases in between. Germline CDR1 is DFQATT and CDR2 is SNEGSKA (reference sequence). CDR3 in amino acids: CSARPAEPPYGYTF. The DNA read from the CDR3 is TGCAGTGCTAGACCTGCAGAACCTCCCTATGGC.

As concerns this clone: Coverage ceases 3 residues before the CDR3 finishes, and the germline J gene fills in the end. The chain couples TRBV2 to TRBJ1-4, with a weak D call TRBD1 (5 bases). The germline V gene has CDR1 SNHLY and CDR2 FYNNEI. The V and J ends lost 6 bases and 6 bases respectively, with 8 bases between them. The CDR3 loop spans 12 amino acids. CDR3 amino acids: CASRSRDEKLFF. CDR3 DNA (partial): TGTGCCAGCAGGTCCAGGGATGAAAAA.

This clone came up many times. CDR3: CASSSPQGRNTEAFF. The sequenced CDR3 bases are TGTGCCAGCAGTTCCCCACAGGGGAGGAACACTGAA. The genes are TRBV28 and TRBJ1-1, with 7 bases that match TRBD1. The read ends 3 residues before the CDR3 terminus; that terminus is restored from the germline J gene. The trim removed 4 bases at V and 1 base at J, leaving 6 bases unmatched. Germline V gives CDR1 MDHEN, CDR2 SYDVKM. This CDR3 has 15 amino acids.

This clone was counted a few times. The CDR3 goes on 3 residues after the read ends, and that part is filled in from the germline J gene. This sequence joins TRBV7-9 and TRBJ2-7; 7 bases align to TRBD1. Germline V lookup: CDR1 SEHNR, CDR2 FQNEAQ (reference sequence). The CDR3 runs to 14 residues. J gave up 3 bases and V 5 bases, and 7 bases lay outside the gene matches. Partial CDR3 DNA: TGTGCCAGCAGCCCGGGTCGGGACAGCTACGAG. Protein sequence: CASSPGRDSYE. The complete CDR3 protein is CASSPGRDSYEQYF.

This clone was seen many times. The read ends 3 residues shy of where the CDR3 ends; the end is completed using the germline J gene. The chain couples TRBV7-2 to TRBJ1-1; TRBD1 matches at 10 bases. Germline V CDR1 and CDR2: SGHTA, FQGNSA. J was trimmed by 1 base and V by 6 bases; bases with no gene match: 5. CDR3 length equals 15 residues. The CDR3 spells CASSWTGGGNTEAFF. The covered CDR3 bases are TGTGCCAGCAGTTGGACAGGGGGAGGGAACACTGAA.

The table lists this clone with many counts. Coverage ceases 3 residues before the CDR3 finishes, and the germline J gene fills in the end. This chain links TRBV4-1 with TRBJ2-3; D is uncertain. Trimming removed 4 bases at V and 6 bases at J, with 17 bases between. CDR1 and CDR2 from the germline V gene are MGHRA and YSYEKL. The CDR3 has 15 amino acids. The sequenced CDR3 bases are TGCGCCAGCAGCCCAAGTCCCTCTTTGCGTGATACG. Translating gives CASSPSPSLRDT. The entire CDR3 sequence reads CASSPSPSLRDTQYF.

At least ten counts were recorded for this clone. The read ends 3 residues before the CDR3 terminus; that terminus is restored from the germline J gene. The V gene is TRBV18, the J gene TRBJ2-5; a weak D match, TRBD1 (6 bases). Germline CDR1 is KGHSH and CDR2 is LQKENI. The CDR3 consists of 14 residues. Trimming cost V 2 bases and J 2 bases, with 9 bases left between them. The part of the CDR3 DNA that was read is TGTGCCAGCTCACCAGACAGGCTACAAGAGACC. Its translation: CASSPDRLQET. The entire CDR3 is CASSPDRLQETQYF. The entire variable domain, with the rest obtained from reference TRBV18 and TRBJ2-5, is as follows: NAGVMQNPRHLVRRRGQEARLRCSPMKGHSHVYWYRQLPEEGLKFMVYLQKENIIDESGMPKERFSAEFPKEGPSILRIQQVVRGDSAAYFCASSPDRLQETQYFGPGTRLLVL.

Many counts were recorded for this clone. The CDR3 end is not reached by the read, which stops 3 residues before it; the germline J gene fills it in. V usage is TRBV7-2 and J usage is TRBJ1-2; 7 nucleotides line up with TRBD1. Germline values: CDR1 SGHTA, CDR2 FQGNSA. CDR3 length: 13 amino acids. V lost 5 bases to trimming and J lost 6 bases; unmatched junction nucleotides: 6. The sequenced CDR3 bases are TGTGCCAGCAGCCACAGGGGTGGGGATGGC. Protein sequence: CASSHRGGDG. The entire CDR3 is CASSHRGGDGYTF.

This clone was picked up many times. Coverage ceases 3 residues before the CDR3 finishes, and the germline J gene fills in the end. The V and J genes are TRBV20-1 and TRBJ2-3, with 13 bases fitting TRBD2. The V gene's germline CDR1 is DFQATT and CDR2 SNEGSKA (reference sequence). CDR3 size: 15 residues. The V segment lost 8 bases and the J segment 8 bases; nucleotides outside the gene matches: 13. The CDR3 bases that were read are TGCAGTACTTACCGGACTAGCGGGAGTGGGGGTACG. It is translated as CSTYRTSGSGGT. The complete CDR3 sequence is CSTYRTSGSGGTQYF.

Notes on this clone: The read terminates 3 residues ahead of where the CDR3 ends, so the germline J gene completes it. The V and J genes are TRBV2 and TRBJ1-3; maybe TRBD1 (5 bases). Germline V gives CDR1 SNHLY, CDR2 FYNNEI. The CDR3 extends over 14 amino acids. V lost 3 bases, J lost 0 bases, and 6 bases lay in between. This CDR3 is CASSEGGSGNTIYF. Incomplete CDR3 DNA: TGTGCCAGCAGTGAGGGGGGCTCTGGAAACACC.

This clone was seen ten or more times. Its ends do not fully match the called genes, so a read error is possible. The read falls 3 residues short of the CDR3 end, and the missing part is taken from the germline J gene. V is TRBV4-2 and J is TRBJ2-7, with 11 bases that match TRBD2. The CDR3 loop spans 16 amino acids. The germline gives CDR1 LGHNA, CDR2 YNFKEQ. The CDR3 reads CASSREGTSGSYEQYF. CDR3 DNA (partial): TGCGCCAGCAGCCGAGAGGGGACTAGCGGCTCCTACGAG.

On this clone itself: The read is 3 residues too short to cover the CDR3 end, so that end is filled in from the germline J gene. The chain uses TRBV18 and TRBJ1-1, with D possibly matching TRBD1 (6 bases). The V gene lost 4 bases and the J gene lost 5 bases, with 29 bases spanning the gap. Germline assignment: CDR1 KGHSH and CDR2 LQKENI. This CDR3 is built from 19 residues. CDR3 sequence reads: CASSLNNQVHRASKTEAFF. CDR3 DNA, as far as it was read: TGTGCCAGCTCACTAAATAACCAGGTTCACAGGGCCTCCAAGACTGAA.

On this clone itself: The sequenced fragment ends 3 residues before the CDR3 boundary, so the rest is inferred from the germline J gene. The V gene is TRBV11-3, the J gene TRBJ2-1, with a tentative D call TRBD2 (6 bases). Trimming cost V 2 bases and J 7 bases, with 12 bases left between them. This CDR3 region has 14 residues. From germline, CDR1 is SGHNT and CDR2 YENEEA. Incomplete CDR3 DNA: TGTGCCAGCAGCTTACGGACGGCGGGGAATGAG. Amino acids: CASSLRTAGNE. The full CDR3 sequence reads CASSLRTAGNEQFF. The full variable domain, completed using reference TRBV11-3 and TRBJ2-1, is EAGVVQSPRYKIIEKKQPVAFWCNPISGHNTLYWYLQNLGQGPELLIRYENEEAVDDSQLPKDRFSAERLKGVDSTLKIQPAELGDSAVYLCASSLRTAGNEQFFGPGTRLTVL.

This clone was picked up a small number of times. The sequenced fragment ends 3 residues before the CDR3 boundary, so the rest is inferred from the germline J gene. The V and J genes are TRBV2 and TRBJ1-3, with a tentative D call TRBD1 (5 bases). V dropped 7 bases and J dropped 0 bases, with 10 bases sitting between them. The CDR3 length is 14 residues. In germline, CDR1 is SNHLY, CDR2 FYNNEI. CDR3 loop: CASKPGLSGNTIYF. Incomplete CDR3 DNA: TGTGCCAGCAAACCAGGGCTCTCTGGAAACACC.